This passage covers 28 T cell receptor beta chains from one sample sequenced in a study of T cells in Graves' hyperthyroidism and ophthalmopathy (dated by TCRdb to 2018 to 2020). Libraries were built with multiplex PCR. Sequencing took place on an Illumina HiSeq 2000. The TCR beta CDR3 regions were amplified from RNA transcripts. The TCR CDR3 was subjected to a first round of RT-PCR using the HTBI primer set and the Qiagen OneStep RT-PCR kit. TCRdb redid the processing of the public reads, applying fastp at Q25 and MiXCR, and retained in-frame beta chains. Rows with a matching CDR3 protein are joined into one entry that keeps the most common DNA and genes. This sample holds 300,000 to 400,000 distinct CDR3 sequences; roughly 18% were observed only once. Approximately 49% of the sample is taken by the ten largest. The sequencing input was blood. The origin of the receptors is a woman aged 45-59 years with Graves' hyperthyroidism.

This clonotype was detected many times. CDR3 in DNA: TGTGCCAGCACCCTCCTGGGAGACAGATCTATTGGCTACACCTTC. This codes for CASTLLGDRSIGYTF. The rearrangement links TRBV3-1 to TRBJ1-2; a possible D gene is TRBD1 (5 bases). CDR1 and CDR2 (germline): LGHDT, YNNKEL (reference sequence). Trimming pared 7 bases from V and 7 bases from J, leaving 22 bases between. This CDR3 contains 15 residues.

This clonotype was recorded many times. The chain uses TRBV27 and TRBJ1-1, with 8 nucleotides matching TRBD1. Germline V lookup: CDR1 MNHEY, CDR2 SMNVEV (reference sequence). This CDR3 has 14 amino acids. V was pared by 5 bases and J by 4 bases, with 6 bases of the junction left unmatched. The CDR3 loop reads CASSIYRGGTEAFF. Written as DNA, the CDR3 is TGTGCCAGCAGTATTTACAGGGGGGGCACTGAAGCTTTCTTT.

This clonotype was seen more than once but under ten times. V gene TRBV20-1 combines with J gene TRBJ2-1, with 7 bases fitting TRBD2. Germline V gene data show CDR1 as DFQATT and CDR2 as SNEGSKA (reference sequence). The CDR3 consists of 15 residues. Trimming cost V 0 bases and J 7 bases; bases outside gene matches: 9. The CDR3 DNA is TGCAGTGCTAGAGATCCGGGGGGTTCTGGGAATGAGCAGTTCTTC. It yields the protein CSARDPGGSGNEQFF.

This clonotype was seen ten or more times. J is TRBJ1-2 and V is TRBV6-1; D not certain. Germline assignment: CDR1 MNHNS and CDR2 SASEGT. V shed 2 bases and J shed 6 bases, with 10 bases lying between them. This CDR3 spans 13 amino acids. CDR3 nucleotide sequence: TGTGCCAGCAGTGAAAGCTGGGGTAATGGCTACACCTTC. It specifies CASSESWGNGYTF.

This clonotype was found a few times. V gene TRBV12-3 or TRBV12-4 combines with J gene TRBJ1-4, with D perhaps matching TRBD1 (6 bases). The length of the CDR3 is 16 residues. Trimming removed 2 bases at V and 2 bases at J, with 12 bases between. Here the CDR3 reads CASSLYLQGTNEKLFF. In DNA form, the CDR3 reads TGTGCCAGCAGTTTATACTTGCAGGGGACTAATGAAAAACTGTTTTTT.

This clonotype appeared a few times. The V gene is TRBV11-2, the J gene TRBJ1-1; tentative D call: TRBD1 (6 bases). Looked up from germline, CDR1 is SGHAT and CDR2 is FQNNGV. Trimming took 5 bases from V and 4 from J, leaving 14 bases between them. The length of the CDR3 is 14 residues. CDR3: CASSQYREVTEAFF. The CDR3, as DNA: TGTGCCAGCAGCCAATACAGGGAGGTCACTGAAGCTTTCTTT.

Many counts were recorded for this clonotype. The rearrangement joins TRBV6-1 to TRBJ1-4; TRBD1 matches 9 bases. J lost 7 bases, V lost 5 bases, and 11 bases had no gene match. The germline V gene has CDR1 MNHNS and CDR2 SASEGT. The CDR3 has 16 amino acids. CDR3 DNA: TGTGCCAGCAGTTACCGCGGGACAGGGCAGTTTGAAAAACTGTTTTTT. Translation gives CASSYRGTGQFEKLFF.

This clonotype was seen at least ten times. This chain connects TRBV3-1 to TRBJ2-3, with 8 bases matching TRBD2. This CDR3 has 16 amino acids. V dropped 3 bases and J dropped 2; count of bases not matched to a gene: 7. CDR1 is LGHDT and CDR2 is YNNKEL in the germline V gene (reference sequence). CDR3 residues: CASSQYGTRDTDTQYF. The CDR3 DNA is TGTGCCAGCAGCCAGTACGGGACTAGGGACACAGATACGCAGTATTTT.

Many counts were recorded for this clonotype. The CDR3 loop reads CAWSAGVATNEKLFF. CDR3 bases: TGTGCCTGGAGCGCAGGGGTTGCAACTAATGAAAAACTGTTTTTT. The chain couples TRBV30 to TRBJ1-4; TRBD1 might be the D (6 bases). CDR3 length: 15 residues. Trimming took 3 bases from V and 0 from J, leaving 11 bases between them. CDR1 is GTSNPN, CDR2 SVGIG, per germline (reference sequence).

This clonotype was found a few times. V usage is TRBV29-1 and J usage is TRBJ2-3; 9 bases map to TRBD2. V was clipped by 8 bases and J by 4 bases; unmatched bases: 10. The germline V gene has CDR1 SQVTM and CDR2 ANQGSEA. CDR3 length equals 14 residues. The CDR3 region has the DNA TGCAGCCATACCCGGACTAGCGCCCCAGATACGCAGTATTTT. It encodes CSHTRTSAPDTQYF.

This clonotype came up many times. The chain joins TRBV28 to TRBJ1-4; 8 positions match TRBD1. The CDR3 runs 16 residues. Per the germline V gene, CDR1 is MDHEN and CDR2 is SYDVKM. J gave up 8 bases and V 2 bases, and 10 bases lay outside the gene matches. CDR3 protein: CASSLDLPGTGEKLFF. CDR3 coding DNA: TGTGCCAGCAGTTTAGACCTACCGGGGACAGGAGAAAAACTGTTTTTT.

This clonotype was observed at least ten times. J is TRBJ1-1 and V is TRBV5-1, with D unclear. The CDR3 sequence is 13 residues long. The V and J ends lost 0 bases and 5 bases respectively, with 8 bases between them. The germline gives CDR1 SGHRS, CDR2 YFSETQ. The CDR3 sequence is CASSLDGWTEAFF. The CDR3, as DNA: TGCGCCAGCAGCTTGGATGGGTGGACTGAAGCTTTCTTT.

This clonotype was counted ten times or more. The gene calls are TRBV11-2 and TRBJ2-3, with D maybe TRBD2 (5 bases). The CDR3 spans 15 residues. V lost 1 base and J lost 2, with 10 bases in between. The germline gives CDR1 SGHAT, CDR2 FQNNGV. The CDR3, as DNA: TGTGCCAGCAGCTTAGGACGGACTTCCACAGATACGCAGTATTTT. Translated, it gives CASSLGRTSTDTQYF.

The gene calls are TRBV20-1 and TRBJ2-1; 8 nucleotides align to TRBD1. Germline CDR1 DFQATT, CDR2 SNEGSKA (reference sequence). The CDR3 runs to 15 residues. The V gene end was trimmed by 2 bases and the J gene end by 3 bases; junction bases not matched to a gene: 6. CDR3 nucleotide sequence: TGCAGTGCTAGATTCACAGGGGGAGGCTACAATGAGCAGTTCTTC. It is translated as CSARFTGGGYNEQFF.

This clonotype was counted at least ten times. V and J are TRBV6-1 and TRBJ2-1, with a weak D call TRBD1 (5 bases). Looked up from germline, CDR1 is MNHNS and CDR2 is SASEGT. The CDR3 runs 11 residues. The V end lost 7 bases, the J end lost 9 bases, and 10 bases lay between the germline ends. The CDR3 DNA reads TGTGCCAGCATTAAGGGGCTTGAGCAGTTCTTC. As protein: CASIKGLEQFF.

The chain combines TRBV6-8 with TRBJ2-7; 8 nucleotides agree with TRBD1. This CDR3 region has 15 residues. Germline lookup yields CDR1 MNHGY and CDR2 SAAAGT. Trimming cost V 4 bases and J 3 bases; bases outside gene matches: 8. The CDR3 DNA reads as TGTGCCAGCAGTTTATACTCACAGGGGGGCTACGAGCAGTACTTC. Its protein is CASSLYSQGGYEQYF.

This clonotype was detected ten times or more. The V gene is TRBV18, the J gene TRBJ2-2; TRBD2 is a possible D gene (6 bases). The V gene's germline CDR1 is KGHSH and CDR2 LQKENI. The CDR3 is 13 amino acids. The germline V and J ends were trimmed by 3 bases and 14 bases, with 16 bases remaining between them. The CDR3 sequence: CASSPQSSGGLFF. Here the CDR3 DNA reads TGTGCCAGCTCACCGCAATCGTCCGGGGGACTGTTTTTT.

This clonotype was seen ten or more times. J is TRBJ2-5 and V is TRBV12-3 or TRBV12-4; 10 nucleotides agree with TRBD1. The CDR3 has 15 residues. V trimming: 6 bases; J trimming: 5 bases; junction bases outside the gene matches: 9. The CDR3 loop is CASRGGTGAWETQYF. The CDR3 nucleotides read TGTGCCAGCAGAGGGGGGACAGGGGCGTGGGAGACCCAGTACTTC.

The chain employs TRBV20-1 and TRBJ2-2; D possibly corresponds to TRBD1 (6 bases). The germline V gene encodes CDR1 DFQATT and CDR2 SNEGSKA (reference sequence). The CDR3 is 14 amino acids. Trimming left V 6 bases short and J 6 bases short, with 17 bases between. This CDR3 is CSAPLRGNSGELFF. The CDR3 nucleotides are TGCAGTGCCCCATTGAGGGGGAATTCCGGGGAGCTGTTTTTT.

This clonotype was seen only a few times. The chain couples TRBV11-1 to TRBJ2-6; D is ambiguous. CDR3 length: 17 residues. The V and J ends lost 1 base and 0 bases respectively, with 10 bases between them. Germline CDR1 reads SGHAT; CDR2 reads FQDESV (reference sequence). DNA of the CDR3: TGTGCCAGCAGCTTAGACGGACGGACCTCTGGGGCCAACGTCCTGACTTTC. As protein: CASSLDGRTSGANVLTF.

The rearrangement joins TRBV29-1 to TRBJ1-1, with 8 bases identical to TRBD1. CDR3 length: 13 residues. V was pared by 4 bases and J by 3 bases, with 4 bases of the junction left unmatched. Looked up from germline, CDR1 is SQVTM and CDR2 is ANQGSEA. The CDR3 region has the DNA TGCAGCGTTGTGTACAGGGGGGACACTGAAGCTTTCTTT. Its translation is CSVVYRGDTEAFF.

This clonotype came up a few times. This chain links TRBV7-8 with TRBJ2-2; D gene unclear. The germline CDR1 and CDR2 sequences are SGHVS and FQNEAQ. The CDR3 runs 15 residues. The V end was cut by 4 bases, the J end by 2 bases, with 11 bases between. The CDR3 loop reads CASSSPYLNTGELFF. CDR3 DNA sequence: TGTGCCAGCAGCTCACCATATTTAAACACCGGGGAGCTGTTTTTT.

V usage is TRBV30 and J usage is TRBJ1-6; TRBD1 is a possible D gene (5 bases). Deletions cut 4 bases from V and 7 bases from J, with 14 bases between. This CDR3 contains 14 residues. Germline CDR1 reads GTSNPN; CDR2 reads SVGIG (reference sequence). Written as DNA, the CDR3 is TGTGCCTGGATCAGGCCAGGGCTGAATTCACCCCTCCACTTT. Its translation is CAWIRPGLNSPLHF.

This clonotype was found a few times. The V call is TRBV6-5, the J call TRBJ2-2; 8 nucleotides match TRBD1. This CDR3 is built from 15 residues. V lost 0 bases, J lost 10 bases, and 7 bases stayed unmatched. Germline CDR1 is MNHEY and CDR2 is SVGAGI. The CDR3 sequence is CASSYSSPRGLELFF. The CDR3, as DNA: TGTGCCAGCAGTTACTCCTCCCCCAGGGGGCTGGAGCTGTTTTTT.

Only one count was recorded for this clonotype. The genes are TRBV18 and TRBJ1-1; TRBD1 agrees at 10 bases. Germline V gene data show CDR1 as KGHSH and CDR2 as LQKENI. Trimming removed 2 bases from V and 4 bases from J; junction bases left unmatched: 7. This CDR3 has 16 amino acids. The CDR3 region has the DNA TGTGCCAGCTCACCAATTGGACAGGGGGGGAGCACTGAAGCTTTCTTT. It is translated as CASSPIGQGGSTEAFF.

This clonotype was observed at least ten times. CDR3 nucleotides: TGTGCCAGCAGTTCTAGCGGGAGAGCATACAATGAGCAGTTCTTC. Translation: CASSSSGRAYNEQFF. This sequence joins TRBV28 and TRBJ2-1; 10 bases are shared with TRBD2. Germline V gene data show CDR1 as MDHEN and CDR2 as SYDVKM. Unmatched junction bases numbered 4, after V lost 4 bases and J lost 4 bases. The CDR3 sequence is 15 residues long.

This clonotype was recorded a few times. The chain is built from TRBV6-5 and TRBJ2-2; D not certain. The CDR3 is 13 residues long. Germline loops: CDR1 MNHEY, CDR2 SVGAGI. The V end was cut by 3 bases, the J end by 5 bases, with 7 bases between. The CDR3 nucleotides are TGTGCCAGCAGTTATTGGCAGACCGGGGAGCTGTTTTTT. This sequence encodes CASSYWQTGELFF.

The rearrangement uses TRBV28 and TRBJ2-3, with 9 bases that match TRBD1. The CDR3 runs to 16 residues. Losses at the gene ends were 5 bases for V and 1 base for J; bases not matched to a gene: 7. CDR1 is MDHEN, CDR2 SYDVKM, per germline. The CDR3 here is CASSPPRTGGTDTQYF. The DNA for the CDR3 is TGTGCCAGCAGTCCCCCCCGGACAGGGGGCACAGATACGCAGTATTTT.